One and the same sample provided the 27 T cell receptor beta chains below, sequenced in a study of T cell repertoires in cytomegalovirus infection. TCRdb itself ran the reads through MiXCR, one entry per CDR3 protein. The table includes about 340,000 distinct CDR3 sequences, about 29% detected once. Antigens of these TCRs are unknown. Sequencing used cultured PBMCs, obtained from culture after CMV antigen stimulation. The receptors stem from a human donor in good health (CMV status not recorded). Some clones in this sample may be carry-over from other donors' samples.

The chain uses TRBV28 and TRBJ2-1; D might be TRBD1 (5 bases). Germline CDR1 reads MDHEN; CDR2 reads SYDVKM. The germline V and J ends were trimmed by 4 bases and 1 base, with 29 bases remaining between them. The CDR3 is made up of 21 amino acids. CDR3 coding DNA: TGTGCCAGCAGTTCCTCCCTCCTCTTCCTCAGGGAAAAGGATTCCTACAATGAGCAGTTCTTC. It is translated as CASSSSLLFLREKDSYNEQFF.

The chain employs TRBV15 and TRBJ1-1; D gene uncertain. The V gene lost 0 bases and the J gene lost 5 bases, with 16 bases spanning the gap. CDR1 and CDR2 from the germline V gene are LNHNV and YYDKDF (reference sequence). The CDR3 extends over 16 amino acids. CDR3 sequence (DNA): TGTGCCACCAGCAGAGAGGAGGCCTCCTGGGAAACTGAAGCTTTCTTT. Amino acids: CATSREEASWETEAFF.

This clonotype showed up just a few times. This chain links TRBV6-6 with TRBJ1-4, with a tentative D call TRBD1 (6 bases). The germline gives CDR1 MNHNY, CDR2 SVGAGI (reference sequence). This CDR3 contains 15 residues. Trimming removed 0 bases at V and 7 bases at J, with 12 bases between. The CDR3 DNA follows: TGTGCCAGCAGTTACTCGCAGGGGCGGGGTGAAAAACTGTTTTTT. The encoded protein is CASSYSQGRGEKLFF.

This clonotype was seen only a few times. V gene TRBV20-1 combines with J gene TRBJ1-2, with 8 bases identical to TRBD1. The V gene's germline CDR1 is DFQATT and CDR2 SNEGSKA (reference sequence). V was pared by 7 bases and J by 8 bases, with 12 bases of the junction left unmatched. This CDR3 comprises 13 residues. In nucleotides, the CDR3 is TGCAGTGTTGCGGACAGGGAGAAAGGGGGCTACACCTTC. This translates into CSVADREKGGYTF.

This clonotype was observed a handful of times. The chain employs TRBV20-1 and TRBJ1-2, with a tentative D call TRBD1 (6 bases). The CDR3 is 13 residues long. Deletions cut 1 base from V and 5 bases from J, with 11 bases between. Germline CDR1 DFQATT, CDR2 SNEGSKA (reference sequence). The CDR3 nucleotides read TGCAGTGCTAGAGGGAACAGGGCTTATGGCTACACCTTC. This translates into CSARGNRAYGYTF.

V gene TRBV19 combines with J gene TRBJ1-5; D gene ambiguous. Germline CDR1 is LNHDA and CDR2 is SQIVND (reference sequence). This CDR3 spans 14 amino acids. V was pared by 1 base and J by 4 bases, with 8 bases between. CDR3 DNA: TGTGCCAGTAGTATAGGGTCAGTTAATCAGCCCCAGCATTTT. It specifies CASSIGSVNQPQHF.

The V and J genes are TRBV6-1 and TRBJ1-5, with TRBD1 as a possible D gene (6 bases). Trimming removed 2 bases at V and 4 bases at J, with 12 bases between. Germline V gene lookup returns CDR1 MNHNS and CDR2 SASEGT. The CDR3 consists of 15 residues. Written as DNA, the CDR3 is TGTGCCAGCAGTGAATTAATAACAGGGAATCAGCCCCAGCATTTT. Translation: CASSELITGNQPQHF.

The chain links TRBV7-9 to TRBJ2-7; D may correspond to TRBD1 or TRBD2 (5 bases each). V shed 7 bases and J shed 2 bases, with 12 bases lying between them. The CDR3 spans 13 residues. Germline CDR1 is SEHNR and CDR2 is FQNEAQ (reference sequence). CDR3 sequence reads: CASNGDGTYEQYF. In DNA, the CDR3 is TGTGCCAGCAACGGGGACGGAACCTACGAGCAGTACTTC.

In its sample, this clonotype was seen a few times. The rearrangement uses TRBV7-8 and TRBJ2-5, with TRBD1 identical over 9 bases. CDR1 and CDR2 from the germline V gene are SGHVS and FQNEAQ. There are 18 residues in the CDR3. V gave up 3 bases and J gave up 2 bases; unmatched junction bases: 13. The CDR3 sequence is CASSLVRDRARLQETQYF. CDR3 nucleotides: TGTGCCAGCAGCTTGGTCCGGGACAGGGCACGTTTACAAGAGACCCAGTACTTC.

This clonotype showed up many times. CDR3 residues: CASSLNRGSAETQYF. As DNA, the CDR3 is TGTGCCAGCAGCTTAAACAGGGGATCGGCAGAGACCCAGTACTTC. The V gene is TRBV7-2, the J gene TRBJ2-5, with 7 bases that match TRBD1. CDR3 size: 15 residues. V was pared by 2 bases and J by 4 bases, with 7 bases of the junction left unmatched. Germline V gene data show CDR1 as SGHTA and CDR2 as FQGNSA.

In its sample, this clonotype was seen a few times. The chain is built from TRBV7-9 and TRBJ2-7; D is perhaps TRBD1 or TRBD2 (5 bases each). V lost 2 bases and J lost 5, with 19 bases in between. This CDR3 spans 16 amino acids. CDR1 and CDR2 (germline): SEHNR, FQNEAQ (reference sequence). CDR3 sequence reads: CASSLHPMGDQNEQYF. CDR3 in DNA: TGTGCCAGCAGCTTACACCCTATGGGGGACCAAAACGAGCAGTACTTC.

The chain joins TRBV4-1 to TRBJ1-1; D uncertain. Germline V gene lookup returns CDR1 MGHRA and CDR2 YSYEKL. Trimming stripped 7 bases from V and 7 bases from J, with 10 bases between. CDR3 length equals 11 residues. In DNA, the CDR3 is TGCGCCAGCACCGGACCCCTTGAAGCTTTCTTT. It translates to CASTGPLEAFF.

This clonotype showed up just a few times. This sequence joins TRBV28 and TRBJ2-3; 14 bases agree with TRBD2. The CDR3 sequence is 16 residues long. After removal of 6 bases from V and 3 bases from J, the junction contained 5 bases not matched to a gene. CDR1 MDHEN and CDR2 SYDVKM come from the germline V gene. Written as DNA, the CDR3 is TGTGCCAGCAGCCGACTAGCGGGAGGGAGGACAGATACGCAGTATTTT. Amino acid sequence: CASSRLAGGRTDTQYF.

CDR3 bases: TGTGCCATCAGTGAACCCGAAGGGGGAGGGGGAGAGACCCAGTACTTC. This translates into CAISEPEGGGGETQYF. The rearrangement joins TRBV10-3 to TRBJ2-5; D possibly corresponds to TRBD2 (7 bases). The CDR3 length is 16 residues. Germline CDR1 ENHRY, CDR2 SYGVKD. The ends were cut back, 3 bases at V and 4 bases at J, with 18 bases in the middle.

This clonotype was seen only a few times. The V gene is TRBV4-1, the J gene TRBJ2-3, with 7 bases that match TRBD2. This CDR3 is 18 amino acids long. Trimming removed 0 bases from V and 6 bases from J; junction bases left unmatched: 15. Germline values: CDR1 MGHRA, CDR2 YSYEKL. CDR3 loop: CASSQETGHSRGVDTQYF. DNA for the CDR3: TGCGCCAGCAGCCAAGAGACGGGGCACTCCCGGGGGGTGGATACGCAGTATTTT.

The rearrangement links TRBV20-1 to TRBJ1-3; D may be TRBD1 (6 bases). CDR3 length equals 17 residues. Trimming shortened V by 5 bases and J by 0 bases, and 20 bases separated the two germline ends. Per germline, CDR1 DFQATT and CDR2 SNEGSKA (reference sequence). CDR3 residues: CSALQGSPLVSGNTIYF. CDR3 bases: TGCAGTGCTTTACAGGGATCCCCACTCGTCTCTGGAAACACCATATATTTT.

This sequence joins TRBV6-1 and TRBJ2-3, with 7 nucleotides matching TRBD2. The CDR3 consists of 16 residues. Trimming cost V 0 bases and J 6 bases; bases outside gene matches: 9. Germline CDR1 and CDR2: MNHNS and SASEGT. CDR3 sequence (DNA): TGTGCCAGCAGTGAAGCGCTGGCGTGGCGGGGGGATACGCAGTATTTT. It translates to CASSEALAWRGDTQYF.

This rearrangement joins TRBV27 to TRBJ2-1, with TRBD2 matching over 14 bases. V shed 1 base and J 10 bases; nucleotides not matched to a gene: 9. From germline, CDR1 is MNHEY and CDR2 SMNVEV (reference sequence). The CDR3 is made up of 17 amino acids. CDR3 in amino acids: CASSLWPGLAGGQEQFF. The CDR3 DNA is TGTGCCAGCAGTTTATGGCCTGGACTAGCGGGGGGCCAAGAGCAGTTCTTC.

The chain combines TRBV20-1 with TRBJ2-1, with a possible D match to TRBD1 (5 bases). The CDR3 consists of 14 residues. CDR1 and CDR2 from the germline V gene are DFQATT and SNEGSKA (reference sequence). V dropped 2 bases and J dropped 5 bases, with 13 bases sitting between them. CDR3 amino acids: CSARWAGLDNEQFF. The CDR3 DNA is TGCAGTGCTAGATGGGCAGGGCTAGACAATGAGCAGTTCTTC.

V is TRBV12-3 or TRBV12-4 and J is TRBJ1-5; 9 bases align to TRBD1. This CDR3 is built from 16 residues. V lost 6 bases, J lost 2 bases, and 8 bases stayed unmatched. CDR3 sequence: CASRLRTGDGNQPQHF. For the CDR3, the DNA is TGTGCCAGCAGGCTACGGACAGGGGATGGCAATCAGCCCCAGCATTTT.

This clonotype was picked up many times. The CDR3 sequence is CASSLFVTTVRYF. The CDR3 region has the DNA TGTGCCAGCAGCTTATTCGTAACAACAGTTAGGTACTTC. V usage is TRBV7-2 and J usage is TRBJ2-5; D unresolved. V lost 2 bases and J lost 13, with 17 bases in between. The CDR3 length is 13 residues. The germline V gene has CDR1 SGHTA and CDR2 FQGNSA.

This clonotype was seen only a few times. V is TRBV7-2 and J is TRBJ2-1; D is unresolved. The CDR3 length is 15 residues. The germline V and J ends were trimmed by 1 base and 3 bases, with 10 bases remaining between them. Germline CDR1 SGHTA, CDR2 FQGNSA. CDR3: CASSLGGNGYNEQFF. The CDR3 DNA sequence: TGTGCCAGCAGCTTAGGCGGTAACGGCTACAATGAGCAGTTCTTC.

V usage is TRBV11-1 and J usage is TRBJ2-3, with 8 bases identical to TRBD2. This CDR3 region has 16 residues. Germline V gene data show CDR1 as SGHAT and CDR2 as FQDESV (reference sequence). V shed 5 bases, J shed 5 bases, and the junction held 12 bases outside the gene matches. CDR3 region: CASSLEGAGEKDTQYF. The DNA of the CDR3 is TGTGCCAGCAGCCTCGAAGGAGCGGGAGAGAAAGATACGCAGTATTTT. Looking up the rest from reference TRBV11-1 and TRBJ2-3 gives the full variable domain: EAEVAQSPRYKITEKSQAVAFWCDPISGHATLYWYRQILGQGPELLVQFQDESVVDDSQLPKDRFSAERLKGVDSTLKIQPAELGDSAMYLCASSLEGAGEKDTQYFGPGTRLTVL.

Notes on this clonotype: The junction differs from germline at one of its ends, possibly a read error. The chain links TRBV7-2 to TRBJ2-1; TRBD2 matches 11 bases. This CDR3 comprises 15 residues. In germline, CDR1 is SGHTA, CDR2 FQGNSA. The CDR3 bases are TGTGCCAGCAGCCTAGCGGGGGGTATGGGGAATGAGCAGTTCTTC. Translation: CASSLAGGMGNEQFF.

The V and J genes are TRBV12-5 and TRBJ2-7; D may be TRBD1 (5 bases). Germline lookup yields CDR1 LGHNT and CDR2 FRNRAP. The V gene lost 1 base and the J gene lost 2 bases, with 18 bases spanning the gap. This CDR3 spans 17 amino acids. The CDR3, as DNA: TGTGCTAGTGGTTTGGCAATAGACAGCTCAGGTCCCTACGAGCAGTACTTC. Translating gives CASGLAIDSSGPYEQYF.

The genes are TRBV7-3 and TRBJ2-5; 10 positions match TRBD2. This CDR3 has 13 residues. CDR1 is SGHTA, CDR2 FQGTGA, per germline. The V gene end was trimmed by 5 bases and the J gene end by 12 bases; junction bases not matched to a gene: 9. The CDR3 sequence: CASSLRLAGIKYF. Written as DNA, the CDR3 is TGTGCCAGCAGCCTCCGACTAGCGGGTATTAAGTACTTC.

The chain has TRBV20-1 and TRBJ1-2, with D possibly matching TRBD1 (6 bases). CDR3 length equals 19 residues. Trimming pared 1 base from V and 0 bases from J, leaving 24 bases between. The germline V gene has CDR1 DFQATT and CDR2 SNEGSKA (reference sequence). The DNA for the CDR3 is TGCAGTGCTAGAGGGGCCGCCGGTGATTGGACAGAGGCTAACTATGGCTACACCTTC. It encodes CSARGAAGDWTEANYGYTF.